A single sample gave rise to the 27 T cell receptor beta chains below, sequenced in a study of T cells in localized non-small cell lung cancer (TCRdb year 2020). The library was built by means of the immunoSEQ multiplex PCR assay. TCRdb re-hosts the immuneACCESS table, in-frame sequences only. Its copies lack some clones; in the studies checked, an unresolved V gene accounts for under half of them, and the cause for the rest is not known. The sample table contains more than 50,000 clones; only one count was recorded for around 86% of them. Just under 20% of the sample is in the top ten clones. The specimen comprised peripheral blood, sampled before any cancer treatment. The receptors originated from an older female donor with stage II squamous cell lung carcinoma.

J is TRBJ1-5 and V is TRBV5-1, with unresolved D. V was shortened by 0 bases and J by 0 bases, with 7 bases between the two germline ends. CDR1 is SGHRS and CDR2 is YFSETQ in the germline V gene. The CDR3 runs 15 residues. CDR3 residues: CASSLDPFSNQPQHF. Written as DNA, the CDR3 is TGCGCCAGCAGCTTGGACCCCTTTAGCAATCAGCCCCAGCATTTT.

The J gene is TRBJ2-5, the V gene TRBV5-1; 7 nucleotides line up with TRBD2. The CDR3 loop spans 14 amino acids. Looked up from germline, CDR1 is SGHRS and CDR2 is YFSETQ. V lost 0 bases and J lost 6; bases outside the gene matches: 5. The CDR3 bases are TGCGCCAGCAGCTTGGCCCCGGGGGGAAAGACCCAGTACTTC. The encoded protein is CASSLAPGGKTQYF. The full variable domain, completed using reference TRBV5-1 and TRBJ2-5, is KAGVTQTPRYLIKTRGQQVTLSCSPISGHRSVSWYQQTPGQGLQFLFEYFSETQRNKGNFPGRFSGRQFSNSRSEMNVSTLELGDSALYLCASSLAPGGKTQYFGPGTRLLVL.

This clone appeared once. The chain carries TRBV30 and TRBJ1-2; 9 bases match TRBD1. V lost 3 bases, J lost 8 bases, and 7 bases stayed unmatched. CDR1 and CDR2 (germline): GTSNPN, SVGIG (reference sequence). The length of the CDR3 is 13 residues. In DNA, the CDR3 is TGTGCCTGGAGCCTACAGGGGGCGGGCGGCTACACCTTC. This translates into CAWSLQGAGGYTF.

For the CDR3, the DNA is TGTGCCAGCAGTCCCCGGTTGGGGGTTTTCTACGAGCAGTACTTC. Its translation: CASSPRLGVFYEQYF. The chain couples TRBV28 to TRBJ2-7; D tentatively fits TRBD1 or TRBD2 (5 bases each). Between the trimmed V and J ends, which lost 5 bases and 3 bases, there was a span of 17 bases. Germline V gene lookup returns CDR1 MDHEN and CDR2 SYDVKM. This CDR3 has 15 amino acids.

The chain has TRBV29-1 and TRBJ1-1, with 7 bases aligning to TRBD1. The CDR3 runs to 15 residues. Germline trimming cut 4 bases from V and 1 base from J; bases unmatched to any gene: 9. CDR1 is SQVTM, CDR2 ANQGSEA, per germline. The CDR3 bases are TGCAGCGTTGCCCAGGGGGGGTGGGGGAACACTGAAGCTTTCTTT. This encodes CSVAQGGWGNTEAFF.

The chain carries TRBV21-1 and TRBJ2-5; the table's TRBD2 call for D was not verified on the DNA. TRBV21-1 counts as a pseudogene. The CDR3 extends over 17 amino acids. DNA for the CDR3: TGTGCCAGCAGCAAAGCGTCCGGGGGACTAGCGGAAGAGACCCAGTACTTC. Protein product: CASSKASGGLAEETQYF.

CDR3 amino acids: CASSIVQGEAQPQHF. DNA of the CDR3: TGTGCCAGTAGTATAGTCCAGGGAGAAGCTCAGCCCCAGCATTTT. V gene TRBV19 combines with J gene TRBJ1-5; possible D gene TRBD1, 5 bases. This CDR3 has 15 residues. Trimming removed 1 base from V and 6 bases from J, with 13 bases in between. Germline V gene sequence: CDR1 LNHDA, CDR2 SQIVND (reference sequence).

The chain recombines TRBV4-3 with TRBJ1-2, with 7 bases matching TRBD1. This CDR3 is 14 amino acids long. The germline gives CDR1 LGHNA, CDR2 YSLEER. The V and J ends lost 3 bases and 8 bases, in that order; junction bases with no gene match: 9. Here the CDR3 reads CASSQLQGILGYTF. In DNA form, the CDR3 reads TGCGCCAGCAGCCAGCTACAGGGGATCCTAGGCTACACCTTC.

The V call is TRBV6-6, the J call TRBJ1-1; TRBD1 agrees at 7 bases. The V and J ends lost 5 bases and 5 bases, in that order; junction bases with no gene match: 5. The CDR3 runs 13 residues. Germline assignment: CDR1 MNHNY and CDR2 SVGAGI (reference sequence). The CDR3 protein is CASSGQGVTEAFF. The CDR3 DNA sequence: TGTGCCAGCAGTGGGCAGGGGGTAACTGAAGCTTTCTTT.

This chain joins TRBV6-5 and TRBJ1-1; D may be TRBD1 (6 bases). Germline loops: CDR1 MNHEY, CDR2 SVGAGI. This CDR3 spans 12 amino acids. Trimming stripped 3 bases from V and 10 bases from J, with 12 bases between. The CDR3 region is CASSYPGQGAFF. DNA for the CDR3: TGTGCCAGCAGTTATCCGGGACAAGGAGCTTTCTTT.

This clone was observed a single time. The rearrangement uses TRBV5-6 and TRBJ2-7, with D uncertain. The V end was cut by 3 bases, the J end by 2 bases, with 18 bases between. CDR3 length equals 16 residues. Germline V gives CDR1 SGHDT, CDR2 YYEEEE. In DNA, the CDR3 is TGTGCCAGCAGCTCCGCCAAGCGTCCAAAACCCTACGAGCAGTACTTC. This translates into CASSSAKRPKPYEQYF.

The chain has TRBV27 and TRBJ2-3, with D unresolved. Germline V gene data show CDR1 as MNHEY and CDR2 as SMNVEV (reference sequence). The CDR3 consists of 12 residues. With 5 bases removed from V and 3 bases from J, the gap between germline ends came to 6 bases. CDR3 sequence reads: CASSPRTDTQYF. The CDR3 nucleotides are TGTGCCAGCAGTCCCCGAACAGATACGCAGTATTTT.

CDR3: CSVGSPFEAFF. CDR3 in DNA: TGCAGCGTTGGGTCCCCGTTCGAAGCTTTCTTT. The chain couples TRBV29-1 to TRBJ1-1; D remains ambiguous. The germline V gene has CDR1 SQVTM and CDR2 ANQGSEA. Between the trimmed V and J ends, which lost 4 bases and 8 bases, there was a span of 11 bases. The CDR3 is 11 residues long.

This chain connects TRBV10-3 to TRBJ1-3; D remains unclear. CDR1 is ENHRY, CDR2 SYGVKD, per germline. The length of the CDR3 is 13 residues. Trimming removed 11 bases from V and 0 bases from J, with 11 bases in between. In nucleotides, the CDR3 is TGTGCCTCGAGCCCTAGCTCTGGAAACACCATATATTTT. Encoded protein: CASSPSSGNTIYF.

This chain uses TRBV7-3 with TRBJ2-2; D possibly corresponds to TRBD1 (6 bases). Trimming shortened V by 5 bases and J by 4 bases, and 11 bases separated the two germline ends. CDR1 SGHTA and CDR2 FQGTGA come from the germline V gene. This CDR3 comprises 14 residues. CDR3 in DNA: TGTGCCAGCAGCCCCCAACAGGGCACCGGGGAGCTGTTTTTT. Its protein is CASSPQQGTGELFF.

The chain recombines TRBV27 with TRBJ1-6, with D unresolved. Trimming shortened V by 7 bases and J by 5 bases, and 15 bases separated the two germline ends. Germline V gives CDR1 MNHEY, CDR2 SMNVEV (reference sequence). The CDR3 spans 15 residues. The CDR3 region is CASTPGSRNNSPLHF. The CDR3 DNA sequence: TGTGCCAGCACCCCGGGGAGCCGAAATAATTCACCCCTCCACTTT.

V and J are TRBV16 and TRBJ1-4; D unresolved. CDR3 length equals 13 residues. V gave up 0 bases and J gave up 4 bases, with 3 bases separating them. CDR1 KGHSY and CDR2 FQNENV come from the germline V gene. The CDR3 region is CASSQSSNEKLFF. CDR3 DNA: TGTGCCAGCAGCCAATCTAGTAATGAAAAACTGTTTTTT.

The CDR3 DNA reads as TGCACCAGCAGCCGGCCTGAACGGACGGTTTCCTACGAGCAGTACTTC. As protein: CTSSRPERTVSYEQYF. V is TRBV1 and J is TRBJ2-7. TRBV1 is a pseudogene segment. The CDR3 length is 16 residues.

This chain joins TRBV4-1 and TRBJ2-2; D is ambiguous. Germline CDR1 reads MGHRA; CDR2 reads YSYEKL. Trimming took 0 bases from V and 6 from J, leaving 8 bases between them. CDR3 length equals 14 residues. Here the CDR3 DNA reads TGCGCCAGCAGCCAAGATGACCGTCCCGGGGAGCTGTTTTTT. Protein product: CASSQDDRPGELFF.

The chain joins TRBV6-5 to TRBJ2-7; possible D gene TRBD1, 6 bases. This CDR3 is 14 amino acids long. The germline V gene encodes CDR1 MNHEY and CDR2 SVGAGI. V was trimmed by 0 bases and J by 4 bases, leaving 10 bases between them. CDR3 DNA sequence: TGTGCCAGCAGTTACTCTCGGCAGGGGTACGAGCAGTACTTC. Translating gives CASSYSRQGYEQYF.

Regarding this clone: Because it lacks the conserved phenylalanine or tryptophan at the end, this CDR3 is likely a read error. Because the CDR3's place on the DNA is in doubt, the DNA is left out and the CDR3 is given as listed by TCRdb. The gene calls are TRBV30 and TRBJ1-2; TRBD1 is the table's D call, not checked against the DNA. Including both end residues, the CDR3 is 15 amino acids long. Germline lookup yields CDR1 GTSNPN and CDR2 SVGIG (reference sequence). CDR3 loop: CAFFRPQGRKLWLHL.

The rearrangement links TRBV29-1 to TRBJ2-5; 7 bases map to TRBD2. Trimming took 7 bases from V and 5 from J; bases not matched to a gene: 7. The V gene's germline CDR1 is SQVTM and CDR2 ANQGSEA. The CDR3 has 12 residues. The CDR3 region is CSGRLAGETQYF. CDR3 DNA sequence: TGCAGCGGTCGACTAGCAGGGGAGACCCAGTACTTC.

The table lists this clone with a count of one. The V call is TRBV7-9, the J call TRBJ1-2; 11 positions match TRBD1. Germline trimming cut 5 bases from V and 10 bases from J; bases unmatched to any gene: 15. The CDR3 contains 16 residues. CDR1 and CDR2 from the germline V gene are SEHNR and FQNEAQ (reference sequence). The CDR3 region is CASSPSPRRGQGVYTF. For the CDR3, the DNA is TGTGCCAGCAGCCCCAGCCCAAGACGGGGACAGGGGGTCTACACCTTC.

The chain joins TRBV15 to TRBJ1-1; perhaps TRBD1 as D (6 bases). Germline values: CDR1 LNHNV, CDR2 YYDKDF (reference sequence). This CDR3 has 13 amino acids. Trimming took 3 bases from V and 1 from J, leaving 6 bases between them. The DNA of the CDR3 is TGTGCCACCAGCAGGGACAGGAACACTGAAGCTTTCTTT. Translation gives CATSRDRNTEAFF.

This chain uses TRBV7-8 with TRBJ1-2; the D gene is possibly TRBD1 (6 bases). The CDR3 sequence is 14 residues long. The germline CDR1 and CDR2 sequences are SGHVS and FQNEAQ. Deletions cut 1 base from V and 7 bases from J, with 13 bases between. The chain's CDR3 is CASSLEQGVGGYTF. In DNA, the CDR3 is TGTGCCAGCAGCTTAGAACAGGGAGTAGGTGGCTACACCTTC.

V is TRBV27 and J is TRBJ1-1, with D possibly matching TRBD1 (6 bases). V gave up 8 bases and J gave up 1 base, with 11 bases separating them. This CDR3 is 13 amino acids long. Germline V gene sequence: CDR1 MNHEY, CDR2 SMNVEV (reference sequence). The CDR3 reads CASLTGPNTEAFF. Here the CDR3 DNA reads TGTGCCAGCCTGACAGGACCGAACACTGAAGCTTTCTTT.

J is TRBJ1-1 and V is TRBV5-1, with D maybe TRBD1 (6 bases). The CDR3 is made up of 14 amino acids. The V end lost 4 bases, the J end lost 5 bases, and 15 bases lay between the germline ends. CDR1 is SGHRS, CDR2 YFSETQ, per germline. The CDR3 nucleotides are TGCGCCAGCAGCCCGGGACACCAGGGGACTGAAGCTTTCTTT. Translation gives CASSPGHQGTEAFF.